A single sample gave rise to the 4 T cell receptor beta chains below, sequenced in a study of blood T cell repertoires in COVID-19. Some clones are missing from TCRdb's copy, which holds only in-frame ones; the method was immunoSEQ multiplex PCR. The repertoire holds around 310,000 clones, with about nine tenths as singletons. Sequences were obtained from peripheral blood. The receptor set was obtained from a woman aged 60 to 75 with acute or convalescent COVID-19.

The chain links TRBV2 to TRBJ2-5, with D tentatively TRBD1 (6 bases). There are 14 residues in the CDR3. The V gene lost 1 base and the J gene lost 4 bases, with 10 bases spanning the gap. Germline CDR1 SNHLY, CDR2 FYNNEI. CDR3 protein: CASSEDRVSETQYF. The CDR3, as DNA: TGTGCCAGCAGTGAAGACAGGGTATCAGAGACCCAGTACTTC.

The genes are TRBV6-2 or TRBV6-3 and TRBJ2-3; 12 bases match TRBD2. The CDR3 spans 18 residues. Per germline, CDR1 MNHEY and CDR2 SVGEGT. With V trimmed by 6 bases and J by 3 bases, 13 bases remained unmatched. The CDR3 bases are TGTGCCAGCAGCCGCGCTAGCGGGGGGGCCAGTTCGACAGATACGCAGTATTTT. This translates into CASSRASGGASSTDTQYF.

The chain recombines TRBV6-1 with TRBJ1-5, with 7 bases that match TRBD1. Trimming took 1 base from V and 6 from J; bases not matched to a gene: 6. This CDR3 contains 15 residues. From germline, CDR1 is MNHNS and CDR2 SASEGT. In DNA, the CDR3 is TGTGCCAGCAGTGAAGTGGTAGGGGGCGGTCAGCCCCAGCATTTT. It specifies CASSEVVGGGQPQHF.

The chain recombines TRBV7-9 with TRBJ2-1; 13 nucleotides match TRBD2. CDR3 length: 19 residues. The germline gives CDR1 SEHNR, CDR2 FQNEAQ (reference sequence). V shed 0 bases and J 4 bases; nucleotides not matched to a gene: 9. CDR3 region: CASSLALRTSGSVYNEQFF. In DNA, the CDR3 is TGTGCCAGCAGCTTAGCGCTCCGGACTAGCGGGAGTGTGTACAATGAGCAGTTCTTC.